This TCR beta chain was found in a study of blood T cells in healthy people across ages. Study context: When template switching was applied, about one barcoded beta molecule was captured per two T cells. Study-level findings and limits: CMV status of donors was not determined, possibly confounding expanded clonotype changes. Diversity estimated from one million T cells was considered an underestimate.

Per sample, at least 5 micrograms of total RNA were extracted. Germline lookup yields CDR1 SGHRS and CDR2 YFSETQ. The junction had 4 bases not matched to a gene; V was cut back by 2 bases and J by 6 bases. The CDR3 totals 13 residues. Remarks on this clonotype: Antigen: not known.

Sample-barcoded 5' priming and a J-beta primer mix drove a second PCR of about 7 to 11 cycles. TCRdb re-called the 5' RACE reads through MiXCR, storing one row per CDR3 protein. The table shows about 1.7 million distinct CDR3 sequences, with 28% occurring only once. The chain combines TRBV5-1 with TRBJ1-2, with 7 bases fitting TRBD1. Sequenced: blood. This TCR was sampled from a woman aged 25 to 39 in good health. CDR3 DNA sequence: TGCGCCAGCAGCTTCGGGACAGCGAATGGCTACACCTTC. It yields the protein CASSFGTANGYTF. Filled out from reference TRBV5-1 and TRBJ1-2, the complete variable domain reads KAGVTQTPRYLIKTRGQQVTLSCSPISGHRSVSWYQQTPGQGLQFLFEYFSETQRNKGNFPGRFSGRQFSNSRSEMNVSTLELGDSALYLCASSFGTANGYTFGSGTRLTVV.